This T cell receptor (beta chain) was profiled in a study of PD-1 blockade in mismatch repair-deficient tumors. In the study overall: Enrolled about 2013-2017, patients had progressing, pretreated mismatch repair-deficient cancers of around twelve types.

CDR1 and CDR2 (germline): GTSNPN, SVGIG (reference sequence). V was trimmed by 4 bases and J by 8 bases, leaving 20 bases between them. This CDR3 has 15 residues. Study-wide results and limits: Tumor-resident clones, often absent from pretreatment blood, expanded after pembrolizumab and then contracted.

Of note for this clone: Its specificity is unknown.

PCR or immunohistochemistry showed mismatch repair deficiency in every enrolled patient. TCR sequencing covered a few patients who responded to pembrolizumab. The method was immunoSEQ multiplex PCR; TCRdb's version includes in-frame clones alone and lacks a portion of them. The table shows approximately 15,000 clones, with around 83% occurring only once. The TCR sequence derives from an adult with mismatch repair-deficient cancer. The input for sequencing was PBMCs, taken roughly 15 weeks after starting pembrolizumab. V and J are TRBV30 and TRBJ1-4, with D possibly being TRBD1 (5 bases). CDR3 residues: CAWKSREAVGEKLFF. For the CDR3, the DNA is TGTGCCTGGAAGAGCAGGGAGGCGGTAGGGGAAAAACTGTTTTTT.